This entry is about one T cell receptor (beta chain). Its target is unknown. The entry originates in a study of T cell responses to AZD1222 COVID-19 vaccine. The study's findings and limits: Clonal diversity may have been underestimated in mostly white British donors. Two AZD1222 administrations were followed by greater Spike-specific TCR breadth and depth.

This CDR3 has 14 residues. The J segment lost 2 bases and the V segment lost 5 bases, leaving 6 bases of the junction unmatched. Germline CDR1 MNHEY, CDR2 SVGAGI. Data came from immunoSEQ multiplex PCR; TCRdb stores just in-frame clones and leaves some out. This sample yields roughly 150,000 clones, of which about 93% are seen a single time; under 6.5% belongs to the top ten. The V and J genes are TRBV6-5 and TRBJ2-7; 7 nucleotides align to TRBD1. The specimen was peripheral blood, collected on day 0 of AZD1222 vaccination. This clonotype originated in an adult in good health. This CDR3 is CASSLLTGTYEQYF. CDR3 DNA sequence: TGTGCCAGCAGTCTACTGACAGGGACCTACGAGCAGTACTTC.